Listed below are T cell receptor beta chains from one sample, sequenced in a study. From the 5' RACE reads, TCRdb called clonotypes with MiXCR, one entry per CDR3 protein. The sample has 50,000 to 80,000 distinct CDR3 sequences, around a fifth seen once. Source material: memory CD4+ T cells sorted from a lymph node. The receptors were gathered from a female donor with breast cancer. CDR3s include the opening cysteine and the closing phenylalanine or tryptophan. D genes are given only for firm matches. Clone size is shown for a subset of rows, as once, few, many or a class of expanded clone.

v_gene: TRBV6-6; j_gene: TRBJ2-6; abundance: many; d_gene: TRBD1; CDR3aa: CASGSIFRDRGRSGANVLTF; CDR3nt: TGTGCCAGCGGATCGATCTTCCGGGACAGGGGAAGGTCTGGGGCCAACGTCCTGACTTTC
v_gene: TRBV20-1; j_gene: TRBJ2-3; abundance: many; d_gene: NA; CDR3aa: CSAVAGARADTQYF; CDR3nt: TGCAGTGCTGTAGCAGGGGCGCGCGCAGATACGCAGTATTTT
v_gene: TRBV20-1; j_gene: TRBJ1-6; abundance: NA; d_gene: NA; CDR3aa: CSASGAGEGSPHHF; CDR3nt: TGCAGTGCTAGCGGGGCAGGGGAGGGCTCACCCCACCACTTT
v_gene: TRBV20-1; j_gene: TRBJ2-1; abundance: NA; d_gene: TRBD2; CDR3aa: CSARDSSGSIIEQFF; CDR3nt: TGCAGTGCTAGAGATTCTAGCGGGAGTATCATTGAGCAGTTCTTC
v_gene: TRBV5-5; j_gene: TRBJ1-1; abundance: many; d_gene: NA; CDR3aa: CASSWRTVGGTEAFF; CDR3nt: TGTGCCAGCAGCTGGAGGACAGTCGGGGGGACTGAAGCTTTCTTT
v_gene: TRBV5-1; j_gene: TRBJ1-1; abundance: NA; d_gene: NA; CDR3aa: CASSLGTWGTEAFF; CDR3nt: TGCGCCAGCAGCTTGGGGACGTGGGGCACTGAAGCTTTCTTT
v_gene: TRBV20-1; j_gene: TRBJ1-2; abundance: NA; d_gene: TRBD1; CDR3aa: CSAGELQGAYGYTF; CDR3nt: TGCAGTGCCGGGGAGTTGCAGGGGGCCTATGGCTACACCTTC
v_gene: TRBV5-1; j_gene: TRBJ2-1; abundance: NA; d_gene: NA; CDR3aa: CASSPRVSQWFGHEQFF; CDR3nt: TGCGCCAGCAGCCCCAGGGTGAGTCAGTGGTTCGGGCATGAGCAGTTCTTC
v_gene: TRBV24-1; j_gene: TRBJ2-7; abundance: many; d_gene: NA; CDR3aa: CATSDKHWYEQYF; CDR3nt: TGTGCCACCAGTGACAAGCATTGGTACGAGCAGTACTTC
v_gene: TRBV4-1; j_gene: TRBJ1-1; abundance: few; d_gene: TRBD1; CDR3aa: CASSQLAGGGGAFF; CDR3nt: TGCGCCAGCAGCCAACTGGCAGGGGGAGGTGGAGCTTTCTTT
v_gene: TRBV6-2/TRBV6-3; j_gene: TRBJ1-5; abundance: NA; d_gene: NA; CDR3aa: CASRTPVVQPQHF; CDR3nt: TGTGCCAGCAGGACACCGGTGGTTCAGCCCCAGCATTTT
v_gene: TRBV7-9; j_gene: TRBJ2-1; abundance: many; d_gene: TRBD1; CDR3aa: CASRDRGQGANEQFF; CDR3nt: TGTGCCAGCAGGGATCGTGGACAGGGGGCGAATGAGCAGTTCTTC
v_gene: TRBV20-1; j_gene: TRBJ2-1; abundance: NA; d_gene: NA; CDR3aa: CSAQRGLGSASHEQFF; CDR3nt: TGCAGTGCCCAAAGGGGGTTAGGCTCGGCTAGCCATGAGCAGTTCTTC
v_gene: TRBV20-1; j_gene: TRBJ1-6; abundance: NA; d_gene: NA; CDR3aa: CSARGPGGSPLHF; CDR3nt: TGCAGTGCTAGAGGCCCGGGGGGATCACCCCTCCACTTT
v_gene: TRBV7-6; j_gene: TRBJ1-2; abundance: few; d_gene: TRBD1; CDR3aa: CASSATGGSGYTF; CDR3nt: TGTGCCAGCAGCGCAACAGGGGGCAGCGGCTACACCTTC
v_gene: TRBV7-9; j_gene: TRBJ1-1; abundance: NA; d_gene: NA; CDR3aa: CASSSIRSRETAFF; CDR3nt: TGTGCCAGCAGCTCTATTAGGAGCCGGGAGACAGCTTTCTTT
v_gene: TRBV20-1; j_gene: TRBJ1-2; abundance: few; d_gene: NA; CDR3aa: CSAPSQDLYGYTF; CDR3nt: TGCAGTGCTCCCTCACAGGACCTCTATGGCTACACCTTC
v_gene: TRBV11-2; j_gene: TRBJ2-7; abundance: few; d_gene: NA; CDR3aa: CASGPGTEGEQYF; CDR3nt: TGTGCCAGCGGACCCGGGACCGAAGGGGAGCAGTACTTC